Listed below are T cell receptor beta chains from one sample, sequenced in a study of blood T cell repertoires in COVID-19. The table came from immunoSEQ multiplex PCR; TCRdb's copy has only in-frame clones and leaves some out. The repertoire holds 190,000 or so clones, with around nine tenths as singletons. Sequenced material: peripheral blood. The receptors come from a woman between 18 and 29 years old who had recovered from COVID-19. The CDR3 runs from the conserved cysteine through the conserved F or W. A D gene is named only where the DNA matches it firmly. Size is omitted from some rows. Given values are once, few, many or a class for expanded clones.

j_gene | abundance | d_gene | v_gene | CDR3nt | CDR3aa
TRBJ2-1 | . | TRBD2 | TRBV5-1 | TGCGCCAGCAGCTTGATGGCGGGAGGGCCGAATGAGCAGTTCTTC | CASSLMAGGPNEQFF
TRBJ1-2 | . | TRBD1 | TRBV6-5 | TGTGCCAGCAAGAAGGTTCCGTGGCAGGGGGACGGCTACACCTTC | CASKKVPWQGDGYTF
TRBJ2-2 | . | TRBD2 | TRBV11-1 | TGTGCCAGCAGCTTTAGGCTAGCGGGAGCCGGGGAGCTGTTTTTT | CASSFRLAGAGELFF
TRBJ2-2 | . | . | TRBV6-2/TRBV6-3 | TGTGCCAGCAGTCCCCCGTACAGTGAAACCGGGGAGCTGTTTTTT | CASSPPYSETGELFF
TRBJ1-5 | once | TRBD1 | TRBV19 | TGTGCCAGTAGCCTTATGACAGGGAGCAATCAGCCCCAGCATTTT | CASSLMTGSNQPQHF
TRBJ2-3 | . | . | TRBV6-4 | TGTGCCAGCAGTGACATCGCCGGGGCAGATACGCAGTATTTT | CASSDIAGADTQYF
TRBJ2-1 | once | TRBD2 | TRBV11-1 | TGTGCCAGCAGCCGGCGACTAGCGGGAGACAATGAGCAGTTCTTC | CASSRRLAGDNEQFF
TRBJ1-1 | . | TRBD1 | TRBV5-1 | TGCGCCAGCAGCACTCAGACAGGGCAGAACACTGAAGCTTTCTTT | CASSTQTGQNTEAFF
TRBJ1-5 | few | TRBD1 | TRBV6-1 | TGTGCCAGCAGTGAACGCAGGAACAGGGGTGGTAGCAATCAGCCCCAGCATTTT | CASSERRNRGGSNQPQHF
TRBJ1-1 | . | . | TRBV2 | TGTGCCAGCAGTGTTTTGACAGGACCTCTGGGGACTGAAGCTTTCTTT | CASSVLTGPLGTEAFF
TRBJ1-1 | . | TRBD1 | TRBV27 | TGTGCCAGCAGTTTCGGGACAGGGACTGAAGCTTTCTTT | CASSFGTGTEAFF
TRBJ2-5 | . | . | TRBV6-1 | TGTGCCAGCAGTTGGCCCACCAGAGAGACCCAGTACTTC | CASSWPTRETQYF
TRBJ2-2 | . | TRBD2 | TRBV7-2 | TGTGCCAGCAGCCTCCGGTCCGGGACTAGTAACACCGGGGAGCTGTTTTTT | CASSLRSGTSNTGELFF
TRBJ1-2 | . | . | TRBV7-9 | TGTGCCAGCAGCTTAGAAGGGGAAGGACGGAACTATGGCTACACCTTC | CASSLEGEGRNYGYTF
TRBJ2-2 | . | TRBD2 | TRBV7-9 | TGTGCCTCCGCGGATCGGCTAGCGGGAGGGCTGTACACCGGGGAGCTGTTTTTT | CASADRLAGGLYTGELFF
TRBJ1-3 | . | . | TRBV5-1 | TGCGCCAGCAGCTTGGGGGGCCAGGGGAGCTCTGGAAACACCATATATTTT | CASSLGGQGSSGNTIYF
TRBJ1-2 | . | TRBD1 | TRBV12-3/TRBV12-4 | TGTGCCAGCAGAAAGGACAGGGACTATGGCTACACCTTC | CASRKDRDYGYTF
TRBJ2-7 | . | TRBD2 | TRBV4-3 | TGCGCCAGCAGCCGTGGGACTAGCGGGGGGGCCGGATACGAGCAGTACTTC | CASSRGTSGGAGYEQYF
TRBJ1-5 | few | . | TRBV11-2 | TGTGCCAGCAGCTTAGATGGTAGCCAGCCCCAGCATTTT | CASSLDGSQPQHF
TRBJ1-6 | . | . | TRBV12-2 | TGTGCAAGTCGCTCAATCCCAACTAATAGGGACAGGGAAAATTCACCCCTCCACTTT | CASRSIPTNRDRENSPLHF
TRBJ2-6 | . | . | TRBV6-2/TRBV6-3 | TGTGCCAGCAGTTACGGTGAGGGTTCTGGGGCCAACGTCCTGACTTTC | CASSYGEGSGANVLTF
TRBJ1-3 | few | . | TRBV6-5 | TGTGCCAGCACCCAGACTGGAAACACCATATATTTT | CASTQTGNTIYF
TRBJ1-1 | . | . | TRBV19 | TGTGCCAGTTTGGATCTGGGGCGGCCCACTGAAGCTTTCTTT | CASLDLGRPTEAFF
TRBJ2-7 | . | TRBD2 | TRBV4-1 | TGCGCCAGCAGCCAAGAGGCTAGCGGGGTCTACGAGCAGTACTTC | CASSQEASGVYEQYF
TRBJ1-2 | . | TRBD1 | TRBV29-1 | TGCAGCGTTGGTCAGGGGGCCCGTTATGGCTACACCTTC | CSVGQGARYGYTF
TRBJ1-5 | . | . | TRBV10-1 | TGCGCCAGCTCGGCAGAGAAGAGGAATCAGCCCCAGCATTTT | CASSAEKRNQPQHF
TRBJ2-7 | . | . | TRBV6-5 | TGTGCCAGCAGTTACCCAGGGACCTACGAGCAGTACTTC | CASSYPGTYEQYF
TRBJ2-1 | . | . | TRBV4-3 | TGCGCCAGCAGCCAAGGGGACAAATCTTACTACAATGAGCAGTTCTTC | CASSQGDKSYYNEQFF
TRBJ2-5 | once | . | TRBV5-1 | TGCGCCAGCAGCTTGGGGCGGGGGCCCCAAGAGACCCAGTACTTC | CASSLGRGPQETQYF